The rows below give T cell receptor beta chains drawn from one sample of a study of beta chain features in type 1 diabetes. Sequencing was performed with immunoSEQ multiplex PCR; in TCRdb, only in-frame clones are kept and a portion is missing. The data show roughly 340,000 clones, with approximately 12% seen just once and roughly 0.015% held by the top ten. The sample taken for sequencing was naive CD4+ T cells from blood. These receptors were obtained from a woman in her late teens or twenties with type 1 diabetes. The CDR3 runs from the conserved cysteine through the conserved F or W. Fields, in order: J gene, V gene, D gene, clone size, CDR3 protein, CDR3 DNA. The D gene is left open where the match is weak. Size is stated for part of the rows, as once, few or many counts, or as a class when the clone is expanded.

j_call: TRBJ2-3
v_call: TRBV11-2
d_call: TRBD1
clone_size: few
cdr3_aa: CASSWGQTASTDTQYF
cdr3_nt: TGTGCCAGCAGCTGGGGACAGACCGCTAGCACAGATACGCAGTATTTT

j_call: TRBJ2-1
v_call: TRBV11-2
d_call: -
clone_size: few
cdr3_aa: CASSPRSRGNEQFF
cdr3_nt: TGTGCCAGCAGCCCCCGCTCGAGAGGCAATGAGCAGTTCTTC

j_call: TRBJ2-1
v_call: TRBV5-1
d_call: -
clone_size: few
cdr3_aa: CASRLDSYNEQFF
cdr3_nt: TGCGCCAGCAGATTGGACAGCTACAATGAGCAGTTCTTC

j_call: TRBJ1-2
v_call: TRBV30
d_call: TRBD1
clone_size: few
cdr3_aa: CAWEMTGVFGYTF
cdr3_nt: TGTGCCTGGGAAATGACAGGGGTATTCGGCTACACCTTC

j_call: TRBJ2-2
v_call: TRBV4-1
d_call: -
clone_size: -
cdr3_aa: CASSQEGSGRTNTGELFF
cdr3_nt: TGCGCCAGCAGCCAAGAAGGTAGCGGACGAACGAACACCGGGGAGCTGTTTTTT

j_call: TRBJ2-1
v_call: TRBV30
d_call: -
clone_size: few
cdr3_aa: CAGSHLIEQFF
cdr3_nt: TGTGCCGGCTCTCATTTAATTGAGCAGTTCTTC

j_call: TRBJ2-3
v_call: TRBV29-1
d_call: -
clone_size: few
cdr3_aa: CSVPGRADTQYF
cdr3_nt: TGCAGCGTCCCAGGGCGAGCAGATACGCAGTATTTT

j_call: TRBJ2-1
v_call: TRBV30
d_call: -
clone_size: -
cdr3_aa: CAWTSDSSYNEQFF
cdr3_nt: TGTGCCTGGACTAGCGACAGCTCCTACAATGAGCAGTTCTTC

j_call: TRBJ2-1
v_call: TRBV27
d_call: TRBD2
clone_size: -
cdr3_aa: CASSEREGHRGEQFF
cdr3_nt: TGTGCCAGCAGTGAGCGGGAGGGCCACAGGGGTGAGCAGTTCTTC

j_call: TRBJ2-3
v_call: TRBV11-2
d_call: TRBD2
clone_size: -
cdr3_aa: CASSLVLAGLPTDTQYF
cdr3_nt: TGTGCCAGCAGCTTAGTTCTAGCGGGACTACCCACAGATACGCAGTATTTT

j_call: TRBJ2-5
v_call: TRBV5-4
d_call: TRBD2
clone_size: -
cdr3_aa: CATRLAGGRETQYF
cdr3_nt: TGTGCCACCCGACTAGCGGGTGGCCGAGAGACCCAGTACTTC

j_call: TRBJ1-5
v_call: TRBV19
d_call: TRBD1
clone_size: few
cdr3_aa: CASSKRTGGIYSNQPQHF
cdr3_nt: TGTGCCAGTAGTAAACGGACAGGGGGGATATATAGCAATCAGCCCCAGCATTTT

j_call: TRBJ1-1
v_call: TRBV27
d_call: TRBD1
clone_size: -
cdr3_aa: CASRIRGTDPTEAFF
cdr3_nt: TGTGCCAGCAGAATACGAGGGACAGATCCGACTGAAGCTTTCTTT

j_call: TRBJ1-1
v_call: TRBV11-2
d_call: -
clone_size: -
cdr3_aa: CASSLGAHTQNTEAFF
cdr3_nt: TGTGCCAGCAGCCTGGGGGCCCACACCCAGAACACTGAAGCTTTCTTT

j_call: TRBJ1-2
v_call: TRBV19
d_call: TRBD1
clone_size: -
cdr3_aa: CASSPRTGQVVGYTF
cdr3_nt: TGTGCCAGTAGTCCGAGGACAGGACAAGTGGTTGGCTACACCTTC

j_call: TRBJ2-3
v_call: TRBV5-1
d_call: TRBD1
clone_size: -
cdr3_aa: CASSLGDRATDTQYF
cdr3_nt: TGCGCCAGCAGCTTGGGGGACAGGGCGACAGATACGCAGTATTTT

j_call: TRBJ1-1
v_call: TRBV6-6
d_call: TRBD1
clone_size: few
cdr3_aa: CASSYPEDRKNTEAFF
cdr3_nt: TGTGCCAGCAGTTACCCTGAGGACAGGAAGAACACTGAAGCTTTCTTT

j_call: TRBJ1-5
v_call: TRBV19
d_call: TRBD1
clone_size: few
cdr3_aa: CASSMFGNRGRDQPQHF
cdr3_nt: TGTGCCAGTAGTATGTTTGGCAACAGGGGAAGGGATCAGCCCCAGCATTTT

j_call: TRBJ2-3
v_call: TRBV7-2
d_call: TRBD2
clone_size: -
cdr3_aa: CASSARLAGHTDTQYF
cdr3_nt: TGTGCCAGCAGCGCCCGACTAGCGGGGCACACAGATACGCAGTATTTT

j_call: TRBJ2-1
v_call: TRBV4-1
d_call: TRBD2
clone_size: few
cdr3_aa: CASSRGLAVSSYNEQFF
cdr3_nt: TGCGCCAGCAGCCGGGGACTAGCGGTAAGCTCCTACAATGAGCAGTTCTTC

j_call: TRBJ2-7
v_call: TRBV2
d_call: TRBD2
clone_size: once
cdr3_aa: CASSEMGLAGANEQYF
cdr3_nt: TGTGCCAGCAGTGAAATGGGGCTAGCGGGAGCCAACGAGCAGTACTTC

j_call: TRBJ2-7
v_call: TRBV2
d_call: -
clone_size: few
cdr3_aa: CASSVGLEAYEQYF
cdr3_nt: TGTGCCAGCAGTGTGGGCCTGGAGGCCTACGAGCAGTACTTC

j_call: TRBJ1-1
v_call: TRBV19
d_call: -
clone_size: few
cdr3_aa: CASRQGRLMNTEAFF
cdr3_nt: TGTGCCAGTAGACAGGGCCGGCTTATGAACACTGAAGCTTTCTTT

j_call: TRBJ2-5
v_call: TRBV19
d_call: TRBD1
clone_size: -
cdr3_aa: CASSIPRDRGRETQYF
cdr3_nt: TGTGCCAGTAGTATCCCCCGGGACAGGGGCCGGGAGACCCAGTACTTC

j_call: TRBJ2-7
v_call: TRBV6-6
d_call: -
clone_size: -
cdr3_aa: CASGRGSNYEQYF
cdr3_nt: TGTGCCAGCGGAAGGGGGTCGAACTACGAGCAGTACTTC

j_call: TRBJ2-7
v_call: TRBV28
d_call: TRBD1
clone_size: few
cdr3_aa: CASSFPGQGAYEQYF
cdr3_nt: TGTGCCAGCAGTTTCCCGGGACAGGGGGCCTACGAGCAGTACTTC

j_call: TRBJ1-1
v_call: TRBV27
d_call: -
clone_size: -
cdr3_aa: CASRRPGTGHTEAFF
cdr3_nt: TGTGCCAGCAGGCGACCGGGAACTGGGCACACTGAAGCTTTCTTT

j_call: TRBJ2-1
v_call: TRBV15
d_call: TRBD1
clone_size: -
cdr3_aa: CATSRDRGRREQFF
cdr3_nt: TGTGCCACCAGCAGAGATAGGGGGCGCAGGGAGCAGTTCTTC

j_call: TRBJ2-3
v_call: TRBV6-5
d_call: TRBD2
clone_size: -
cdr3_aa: CASSPQRETDTQYF
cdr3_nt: TGTGCCAGCAGTCCCCAGCGGGAGACAGATACGCAGTATTTT

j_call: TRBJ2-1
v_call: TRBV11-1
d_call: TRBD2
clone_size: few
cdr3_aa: CASSFVLAGVEVLFF
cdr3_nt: TGTGCCAGCAGCTTCGTACTAGCGGGAGTAGAGGTTCTGTTCTTC

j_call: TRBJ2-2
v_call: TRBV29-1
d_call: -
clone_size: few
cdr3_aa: CSVRWRGTGELFF
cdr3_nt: TGCAGCGTCCGCTGGAGGGGAACCGGGGAGCTGTTTTTT

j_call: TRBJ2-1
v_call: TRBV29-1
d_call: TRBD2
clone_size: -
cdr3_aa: CSGGLAGVLGVGDYNEQFF
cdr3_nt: TGCAGCGGGGGACTAGCGGGAGTATTAGGGGTTGGGGACTACAATGAGCAGTTCTTC

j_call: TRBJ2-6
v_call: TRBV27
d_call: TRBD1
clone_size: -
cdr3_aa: CASSSDRVPGANVLTF
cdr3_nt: TGTGCCAGCAGTTCAGACAGGGTCCCTGGGGCCAACGTCCTGACTTTC

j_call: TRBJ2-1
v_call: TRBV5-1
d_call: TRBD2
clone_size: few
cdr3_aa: CASSLAGGWDEQFF
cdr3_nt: TGCGCCAGCAGCTTGGCCGGGGGGTGGGATGAGCAGTTCTTC

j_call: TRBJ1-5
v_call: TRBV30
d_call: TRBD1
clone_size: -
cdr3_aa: CAWSATGDQPQHF
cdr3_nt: TGTGCCTGGAGTGCGACAGGGGATCAGCCCCAGCATTTT

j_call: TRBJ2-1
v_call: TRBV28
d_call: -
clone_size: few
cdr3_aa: CASSLARGQSSYNEQFF
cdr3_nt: TGTGCCAGCAGTTTAGCAAGAGGACAGAGCTCCTACAATGAGCAGTTCTTC

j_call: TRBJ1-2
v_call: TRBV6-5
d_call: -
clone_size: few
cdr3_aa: CATQGNYGYTF
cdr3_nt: TGTGCCACCCAGGGGAACTATGGCTACACCTTC

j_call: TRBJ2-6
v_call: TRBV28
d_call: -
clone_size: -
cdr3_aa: CASSSLQSGANVLTF
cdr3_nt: TGTGCCAGCAGTTCACTCCAATCTGGGGCCAACGTCCTGACTTTC

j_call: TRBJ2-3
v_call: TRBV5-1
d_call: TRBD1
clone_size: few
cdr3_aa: CASSFTGVSDTQYF
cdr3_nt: TGCGCCAGCAGCTTTACAGGGGTGTCAGATACGCAGTATTTT

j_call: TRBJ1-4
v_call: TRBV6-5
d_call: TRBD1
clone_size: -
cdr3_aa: CASSLNRDRNEKLFF
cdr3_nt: TGTGCCAGCAGTTTAAACCGGGACAGGAATGAAAAACTGTTTTTT

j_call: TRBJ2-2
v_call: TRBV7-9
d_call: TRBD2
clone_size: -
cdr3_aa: CALTPVRSLAGGWTGELFF
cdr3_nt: TGTGCCCTCACACCGGTGAGGTCTCTAGCGGGAGGTTGGACCGGGGAGCTGTTTTTT

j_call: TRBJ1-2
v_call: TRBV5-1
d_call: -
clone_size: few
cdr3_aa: CASSLDLGAAYGYTF
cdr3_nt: TGCGCCAGCAGCTTGGATTTGGGGGCCGCCTATGGCTACACCTTC

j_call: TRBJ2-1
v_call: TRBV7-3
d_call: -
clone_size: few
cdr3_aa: CASSHGQYNEQFF
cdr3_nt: TGTGCCAGCAGCCATGGGCAGTACAATGAGCAGTTCTTC

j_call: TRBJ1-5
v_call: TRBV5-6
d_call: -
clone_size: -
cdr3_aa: CASSLDSSNQPQHF
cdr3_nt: TGTGCCAGCAGCTTAGACAGTAGCAATCAGCCCCAGCATTTT

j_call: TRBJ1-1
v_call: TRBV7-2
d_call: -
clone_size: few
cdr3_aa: CASTGEVSGEAFF
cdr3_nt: TGTGCCAGCACTGGCGAGGTGTCGGGTGAAGCTTTCTTT

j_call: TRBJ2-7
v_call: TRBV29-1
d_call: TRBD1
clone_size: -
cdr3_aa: CSVLRGTGGYEQYF
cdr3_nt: TGCAGCGTCCTTCGGGGGACAGGGGGGTACGAGCAGTACTTC

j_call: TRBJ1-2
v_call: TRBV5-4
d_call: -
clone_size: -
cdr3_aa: CASSPPPGNYGYTF
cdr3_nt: TGTGCCAGCAGCCCTCCCCCGGGAAACTATGGCTACACCTTC

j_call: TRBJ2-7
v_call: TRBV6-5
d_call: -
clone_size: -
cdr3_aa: CASKRTGNYEQYF
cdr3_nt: TGTGCCAGCAAACGCACAGGGAACTACGAGCAGTACTTC

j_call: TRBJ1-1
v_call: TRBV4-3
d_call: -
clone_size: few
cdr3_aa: CASSQQTWNTEAFF
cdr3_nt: TGCGCCAGCAGCCAACAAACATGGAACACTGAAGCTTTCTTT

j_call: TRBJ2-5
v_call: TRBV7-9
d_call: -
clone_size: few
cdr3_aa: CASSLDLVAETQYF
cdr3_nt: TGTGCCAGCAGCTTAGATCTAGTCGCGGAGACCCAGTACTTC

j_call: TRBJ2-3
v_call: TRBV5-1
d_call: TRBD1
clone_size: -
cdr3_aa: CASSLRGPFGTDTQYF
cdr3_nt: TGCGCCAGCAGCTTGAGGGGGCCGTTCGGCACAGATACGCAGTATTTT

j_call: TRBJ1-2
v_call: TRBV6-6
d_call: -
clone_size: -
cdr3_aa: CASRVLGYGYTF
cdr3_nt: TGTGCCAGCAGGGTACTAGGCTATGGCTACACCTTC

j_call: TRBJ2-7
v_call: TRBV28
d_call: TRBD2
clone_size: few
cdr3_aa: CASRTSANYEQYF
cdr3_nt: TGTGCCAGCAGGACTAGCGCCAACTACGAGCAGTACTTC

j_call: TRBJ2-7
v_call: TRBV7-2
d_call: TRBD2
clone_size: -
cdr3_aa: CASSPRLAGDEQYF
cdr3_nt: TGTGCCAGCAGCCCGAGACTAGCGGGAGACGAGCAGTACTTC

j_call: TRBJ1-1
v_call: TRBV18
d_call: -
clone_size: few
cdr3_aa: CASSPPSPGDTEAFF
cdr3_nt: TGTGCCAGCTCACCACCAAGTCCGGGGGACACTGAAGCTTTCTTT

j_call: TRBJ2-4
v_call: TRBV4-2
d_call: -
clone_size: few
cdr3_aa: CASSQVTGKAIQYF
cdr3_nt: TGTGCCAGCAGCCAAGTTACAGGGAAGGCCATTCAGTACTTC

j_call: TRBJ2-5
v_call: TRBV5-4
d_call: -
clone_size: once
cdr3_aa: CASSFSQETQYF
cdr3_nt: TGTGCCAGCAGCTTTAGCCAAGAGACCCAGTACTTC

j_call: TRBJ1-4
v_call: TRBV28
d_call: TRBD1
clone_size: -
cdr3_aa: CASSRTGEHEKLFF
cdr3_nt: TGTGCCAGCAGTCGGACAGGGGAACATGAAAAACTGTTTTTT

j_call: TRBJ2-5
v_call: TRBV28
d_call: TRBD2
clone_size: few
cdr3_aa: CASSFFFRSGREQETQYF
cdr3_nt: TGTGCCAGCAGTTTCTTTTTCCGTAGCGGGAGGGAACAAGAGACCCAGTACTTC

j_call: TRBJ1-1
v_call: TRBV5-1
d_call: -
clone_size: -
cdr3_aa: CASSLTGGTEAFF
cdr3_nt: TGCGCCAGCAGCCTGACAGGTGGGACTGAAGCTTTCTTT